The 5 T cell receptor beta chains given below trace back to one sample, sequenced in a study of early T cells in non-severe SARS-CoV-2 infection. TCRdb re-derived calls from the 5' RACE reads in MiXCR, one entry per CDR3 protein. The sample records more than 80,000 distinct CDR3 sequences, around a sixth being singletons. Sequenced: whole blood. The receptors come from an adult who was a healthcare worker with PCR-confirmed SARS-CoV-2 infection or an uninfected control (not recorded which).

This clonotype has only a few counts. The rearrangement links TRBV5-1 to TRBJ2-7, with TRBD1 matching 9 bases. CDR3 length equals 14 residues. V dropped 0 bases and J dropped 3; count of bases not matched to a gene: 1. The germline V gene encodes CDR1 SGHRS and CDR2 YFSETQ. The CDR3: CASSLAGQGYEQYF. The CDR3 coding sequence is TGCGCCAGCAGCTTGGCGGGACAGGGCTACGAGCAGTACTTC.

This clonotype turned up a few times. The gene calls are TRBV12-5 and TRBJ2-4; 9 nucleotides agree with TRBD1. From germline, CDR1 is LGHNT and CDR2 FRNRAP. V lost 6 bases, J lost 3 bases, and 6 bases stayed unmatched. This CDR3 has 15 residues. CDR3: CASGRGQGVKNIQYF. The DNA for the CDR3 is TGTGCTAGTGGCCGGGGACAGGGTGTCAAAAACATTCAGTACTTC.

This clonotype has a count of ten or more. DNA of the CDR3: TGCAGCGTTGGGGAAGGGGGCGAGCAGTACTTC. It encodes CSVGEGGEQYF. The chain couples TRBV29-1 to TRBJ2-7; the D gene is possibly TRBD1 (6 bases). CDR1 is SQVTM, CDR2 ANQGSEA, per germline. This CDR3 spans 11 amino acids. Trimming shortened V by 4 bases and J by 6 bases, and 10 bases separated the two germline ends.

The V gene is TRBV20-1, the J gene TRBJ2-1; 13 bases agree with TRBD2. Unmatched junction bases numbered 3, after V lost 4 bases and J lost 6 bases. This CDR3 contains 14 residues. From germline, CDR1 is DFQATT and CDR2 SNEGSKA (reference sequence). The CDR3 bases are TGCAGTGCTATGAGACTAGCGGGGGGCAATGAGCAGTTCTTC. Its translation: CSAMRLAGGNEQFF.

This sequence joins TRBV12-3 or TRBV12-4 and TRBJ1-2; tentatively, D is TRBD1 (6 bases). The CDR3 sequence is 16 residues long. Trimming took 3 bases from V and 2 from J, leaving 16 bases between them. In DNA, the CDR3 is TGTGCCAGCAGTTTGGGAGGGGGACTCAGGAACTATGGCTACACCTTC. Protein: CASSLGGGLRNYGYTF.